This T cell receptor beta chain derives from a study of blood T cell repertoires in COVID-19. The length of the CDR3 is 15 residues. The junction had 8 bases not matched to a gene; V was cut back by 5 bases and J by 4 bases. Per germline, CDR1 SGHVS and CDR2 FQNEAQ. The authors' processing: Amplified reference gene primers provided the basis for estimating nucleated cell counts. Sequencing used immunoSEQ multiplex PCR; TCRdb keeps in-frame clones, though not all of them. That table gives V, J and clone size, and the DNA gave D and trimming. This table holds roughly 80,000 clones, 80% to 90% found once.

The chain couples TRBV7-8 to TRBJ2-1, with TRBD1 matching over 7 bases. This TCR derives from a woman aged 80 or over with acute or convalescent COVID-19. The sequenced sample was peripheral blood. The CDR3 nucleotides read TGTGCCAGCAGCGCTTTGGGACAGTCTTACAATGAGCAGTTCTTC. It yields the protein CASSALGQSYNEQFF.